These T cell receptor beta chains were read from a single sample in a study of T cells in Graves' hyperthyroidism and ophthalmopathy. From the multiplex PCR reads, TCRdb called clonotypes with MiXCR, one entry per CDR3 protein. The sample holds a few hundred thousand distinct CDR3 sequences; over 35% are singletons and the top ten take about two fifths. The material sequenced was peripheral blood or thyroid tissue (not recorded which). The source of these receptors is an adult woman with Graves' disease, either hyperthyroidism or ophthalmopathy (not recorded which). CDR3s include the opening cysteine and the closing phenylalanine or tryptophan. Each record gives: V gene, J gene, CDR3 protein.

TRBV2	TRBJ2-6	CASSERGTAGANVLTF
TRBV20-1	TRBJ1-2	CSAFRRGNTGDDGYTF
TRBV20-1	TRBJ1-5	CSARDGTDYQETQHF
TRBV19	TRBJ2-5	CASSPRDRQETQYF
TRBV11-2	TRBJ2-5	CASSLDSEQQYF
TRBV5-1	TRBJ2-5	CASSLGGAVKTQYF
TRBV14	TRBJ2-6	CASSQFRNSGANVLTF
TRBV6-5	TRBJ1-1	CATRGGTLPEAFF
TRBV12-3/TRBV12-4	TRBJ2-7	CASTRGQSYEQYF
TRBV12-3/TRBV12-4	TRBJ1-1	CASSPTGENTEAFF
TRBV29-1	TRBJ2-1	CSVGTSGSYNEQFF
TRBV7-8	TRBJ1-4	CASSFRARGREKLFF
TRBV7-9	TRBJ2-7	CASSYTGNFREQYF
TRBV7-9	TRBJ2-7	CASSQDRLAGVGEQYF
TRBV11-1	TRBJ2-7	CASSRPGTGTYEQYF
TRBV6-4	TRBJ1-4	CARREAANEKLFF
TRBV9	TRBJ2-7	CASSVDRGPTYEQYF
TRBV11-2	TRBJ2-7	CASSFGTGGGYEQYF
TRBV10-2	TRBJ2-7	CASSPYSGTYEQYF
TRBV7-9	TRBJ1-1	CASSFTGPKAFF
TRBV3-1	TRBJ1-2	CASSRKGGADYGYTF
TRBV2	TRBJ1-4	CASSLGGTSTNEKLFF
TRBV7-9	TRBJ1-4	CASSTGPGQGGEKLFF
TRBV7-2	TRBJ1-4	CASSPGQGRPNEKLFF
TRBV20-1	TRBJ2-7	CSARGGQYYEQYF
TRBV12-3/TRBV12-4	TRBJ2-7	CASSPGTGDYEQYF
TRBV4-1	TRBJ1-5	CASSQPGQGYQPQHF
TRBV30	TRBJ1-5	CAWSEGGWNQPQHF
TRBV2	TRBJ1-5	CASSLTGTDNQPQHF
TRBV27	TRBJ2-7	CASSPYLAGSTYEQYF
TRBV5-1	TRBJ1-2	CASSLGGAVNYGYTF
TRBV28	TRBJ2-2	CAISLAGGELFF
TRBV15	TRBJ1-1	CATSRDSTGTDTEAFF
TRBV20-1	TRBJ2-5	CSASNQGLAAETQYF
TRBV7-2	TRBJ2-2	CASRTSLRATNTGELFF
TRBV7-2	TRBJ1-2	CASNNELIYGYTF
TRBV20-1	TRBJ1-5	CSAGGGNRGLGNQPQHF
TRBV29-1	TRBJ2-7	CSVAGQGHEQYF
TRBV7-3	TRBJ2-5	CASSYRAPGQGSISQETQYF
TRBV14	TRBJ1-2	CASSQLSTGQGRDGYTF